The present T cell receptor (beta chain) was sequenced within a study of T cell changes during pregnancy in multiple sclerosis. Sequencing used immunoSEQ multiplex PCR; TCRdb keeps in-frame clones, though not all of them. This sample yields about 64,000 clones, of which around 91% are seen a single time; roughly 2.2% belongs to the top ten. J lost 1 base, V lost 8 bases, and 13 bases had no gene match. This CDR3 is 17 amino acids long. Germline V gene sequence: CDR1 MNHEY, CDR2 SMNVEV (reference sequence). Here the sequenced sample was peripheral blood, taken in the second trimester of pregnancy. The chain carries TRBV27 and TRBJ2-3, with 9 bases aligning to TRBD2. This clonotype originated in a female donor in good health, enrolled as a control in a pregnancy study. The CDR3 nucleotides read TGTGCCAGCTCCACCGGAACTAGCGGGTTTGGCACAGATACGCAGTATTTT. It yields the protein CASSTGTSGFGTDTQYF.